Listed here are 5 T cell receptor beta chains from one sample, sequenced in a study of T-cell reconstitution after alpha-beta-depleted transplantation in children. The TCRbeta library was prepared with unique molecular identifiers. TCRdb re-called the PCR reads through MiXCR, storing one row per CDR3 protein. The sample lists about 580,000 distinct CDR3 sequences; roughly 27% were seen once. This material consisted of PBMCs, taken before TCRalphabeta/CD19-depleted stem cell transplant. These receptors were collected from a boy in the first two years of life with Wiskott-Aldrich syndrome, due to receive a stem cell transplant.

This clonotype was picked up many times. The CDR3 nucleotides read TGCAGTGCTAGATTGACTAGCGGAGTTCGCACAGATACGCAGTATTTT. Encoded protein: CSARLTSGVRTDTQYF. The V gene is TRBV20-1, the J gene TRBJ2-3; 9 bases are shared with TRBD2. The CDR3 sequence is 16 residues long. Losses at the gene ends were 2 bases for V and 1 base for J; bases not matched to a gene: 7. Germline V gene data show CDR1 as DFQATT and CDR2 as SNEGSKA (reference sequence).

The chain employs TRBV5-1 and TRBJ2-3; 13 bases align to TRBD2. The CDR3 contains 16 residues. Germline CDR1 reads SGHRS; CDR2 reads YFSETQ. V gave up 3 bases and J gave up 4 bases; unmatched junction bases: 5. The CDR3 here is CASSSRTSGSADTQYF. CDR3 sequence (DNA): TGCGCCAGCAGCTCTCGGACTAGCGGGAGCGCAGATACGCAGTATTTT. The full variable domain, completed using reference TRBV5-1 and TRBJ2-3, is KAGVTQTPRYLIKTRGQQVTLSCSPISGHRSVSWYQQTPGQGLQFLFEYFSETQRNKGNFPGRFSGRQFSNSRSEMNVSTLELGDSALYLCASSSRTSGSADTQYFGPGTRLTVL.

The chain combines TRBV10-3 with TRBJ2-3; 9 positions match TRBD2. Per germline, CDR1 ENHRY and CDR2 SYGVKD. This CDR3 is 19 amino acids long. Trimming took 8 bases from V and 2 from J; bases not matched to a gene: 20. The CDR3 coding sequence is TGTGCCATCTCCCGGAGCAAACTGGGACTAGCAGGATTCACAGATACGCAGTATTTT. It encodes CAISRSKLGLAGFTDTQYF.

This clonotype was counted between two and nine times. The chain couples TRBV5-1 to TRBJ2-7; 7 bases fit TRBD1. The germline V gene has CDR1 SGHRS and CDR2 YFSETQ. The CDR3 spans 14 residues. With 0 bases clipped from V and 4 bases from J, the junction kept 4 bases outside the gene matches. This chain's CDR3 is CASSLETGSYEQYF. The CDR3 region has the DNA TGCGCCAGCAGCTTGGAGACAGGGTCGTACGAGCAGTACTTC. The full variable domain, its missing parts supplied by reference TRBV5-1 and TRBJ2-7, is KAGVTQTPRYLIKTRGQQVTLSCSPISGHRSVSWYQQTPGQGLQFLFEYFSETQRNKGNFPGRFSGRQFSNSRSEMNVSTLELGDSALYLCASSLETGSYEQYFGPGTRLTVT.

This clonotype was found a few times. The chain carries TRBV5-5 and TRBJ2-2, with unresolved D. CDR3 length: 17 amino acids. The ends were cut back, 4 bases at V and 5 bases at J, with 21 bases in the middle. CDR1 and CDR2 (germline): SGHKS, YYEKEE (reference sequence). CDR3 in amino acids: CASSPLVGRLGTGELFF. Here the CDR3 DNA reads TGTGCCAGCAGCCCCCTAGTAGGGCGGCTAGGGACCGGGGAGCTGTTTTTT.